This paragraph reports one TCR beta chain. Its matching antigen is unknown. These data come from a study of shared clonotypes between healthy human individuals. With 1 base removed from V and 4 bases from J, the gap between germline ends came to 14 bases. Germline CDR1 and CDR2: MGHRA and YSYEKL. The CDR3 is 16 amino acids. The investigators split CD4+ cells into a CD45RA+ naive subset and a CD45RA-negative memory subset. Study outcomes and limitations: Exclusively blood specimens were collected; tissue repertoires likely differ.

The table came from immunoSEQ multiplex PCR; TCRdb's copy has only in-frame clones and leaves some out. The sample gives fewer than 1.4 million clones, 70% to 80% of which show up once; 0.6% to 0.7% is in the top ten. This TCR came from a man between 18 and 35 years old in good health. Some clones in this sample may be carry-over from other donors' samples. V and J are TRBV4-1 and TRBJ1-3, with D perhaps matching TRBD1 (5 bases). Sample: memory CD4+ T cells from PBMCs. Subset: CD45RA-negative fraction. The CDR3 here is CASSQGQRGEGNTIYF. The CDR3 DNA is TGCGCCAGCAGCCAAGGGCAACGAGGGGAAGGAAACACCATATATTTT.